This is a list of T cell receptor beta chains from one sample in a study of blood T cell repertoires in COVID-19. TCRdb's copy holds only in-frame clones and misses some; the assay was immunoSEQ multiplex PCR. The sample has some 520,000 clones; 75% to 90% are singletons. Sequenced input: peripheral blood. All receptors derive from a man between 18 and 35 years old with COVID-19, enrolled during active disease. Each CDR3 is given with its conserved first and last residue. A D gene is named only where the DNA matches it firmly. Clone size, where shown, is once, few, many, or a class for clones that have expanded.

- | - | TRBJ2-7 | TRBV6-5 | CASSYSRGEEQYF | TGTGCCAGCAGTTACTCCCGAGGCGAGGAGCAGTACTTC
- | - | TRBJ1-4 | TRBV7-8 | CASSFSSGNEKLFF | TGTGCCAGCAGCTTTTCGTCAGGGAATGAAAAACTGTTTTTT
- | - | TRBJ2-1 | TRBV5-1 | CASSLASGSYNEQFF | TGCGCCAGCAGCTTGGCAAGCGGCTCCTACAATGAGCAGTTCTTC
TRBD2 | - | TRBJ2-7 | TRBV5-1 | CASSGSGRSYEQYF | TGCGCCAGCAGCGGAAGCGGGAGAAGCTACGAGCAGTACTTC
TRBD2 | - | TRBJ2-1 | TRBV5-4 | CASSSLAGDEQFF | TGTGCCAGCAGCTCATTAGCGGGAGACGAGCAGTTCTTC
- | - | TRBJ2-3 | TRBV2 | CASSKAMSTDTQYF | TGTGCCAGCAGTAAAGCCATGAGCACAGATACGCAGTATTTT
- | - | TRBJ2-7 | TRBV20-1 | CSASREGAVSEQYF | TGCAGTGCTAGTCGGGAGGGGGCGGTGAGCGAGCAGTACTTC
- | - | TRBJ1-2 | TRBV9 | CASSVGSWGYTF | TGTGCCAGCAGCGTAGGTAGCTGGGGCTACACCTTC
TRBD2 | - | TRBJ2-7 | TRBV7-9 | CASSMTSGSYNEQYF | TGTGCCAGCAGCATGACTAGCGGGAGTTACAACGAGCAGTACTTC
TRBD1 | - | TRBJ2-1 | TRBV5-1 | CASSPGQGGWDEQFF | TGCGCCAGCAGCCCAGGACAGGGTGGATGGGATGAGCAGTTCTTC
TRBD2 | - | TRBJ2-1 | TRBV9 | CASSVDWTSGSRRYNEQFF | TGTGCCAGCAGCGTAGATTGGACTAGCGGGAGCCGGCGGTACAATGAGCAGTTCTTC
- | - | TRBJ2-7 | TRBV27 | CASSLSGQGSYEQYF | TGTGCCAGCAGTTTATCGGGGCAGGGTAGCTACGAGCAGTACTTC
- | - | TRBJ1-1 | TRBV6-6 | CASTQRGGGWNTEAFF | TGTGCCAGCACCCAACGGGGCGGGGGATGGAACACTGAAGCTTTCTTT
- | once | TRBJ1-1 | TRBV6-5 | CASSYSNANEAFF | TGTGCCAGCAGTTACTCGAACGCTAATGAAGCTTTCTTT
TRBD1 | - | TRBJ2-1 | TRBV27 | CASSFGTGVEFF | TGTGCCAGCAGTTTCGGGACAGGGGTTGAGTTCTTC
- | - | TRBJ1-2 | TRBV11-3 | CASSPTSGPTGYGYTF | TGTGCCAGCAGCCCAACGTCAGGGCCAACGGGCTATGGCTACACCTTC
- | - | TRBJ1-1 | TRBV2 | CASIRDTLNTEAFF | TGTGCCAGCATTCGGGACACTTTGAACACTGAAGCTTTCTTT
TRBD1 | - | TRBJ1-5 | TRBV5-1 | CASSPRGDSNQPQHF | TGCGCCAGCAGCCCCAGGGGGGATAGCAATCAGCCCCAGCATTTT
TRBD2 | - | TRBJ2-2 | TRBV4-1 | CASSQEGRDAGELFF | TGCGCCAGCAGCCAGGAAGGGAGGGATGCTGGGGAGCTGTTTTTT
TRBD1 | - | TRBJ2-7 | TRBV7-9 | CASTVGTGGYEQYF | TGTGCCAGCACCGTCGGGACAGGGGGCTACGAGCAGTACTTC
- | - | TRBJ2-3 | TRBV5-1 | CASSPQRALGTDTQYF | TGCGCCAGCAGCCCCCAGCGGGCATTGGGCACAGATACGCAGTATTTT
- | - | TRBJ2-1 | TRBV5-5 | CAIYSTGFF | TGTGCCATCTACTCCACGGGGTTCTTC
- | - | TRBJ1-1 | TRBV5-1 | CASSLEGGEAFF | TGCGCCAGCAGCTTGGAAGGGGGTGAAGCTTTCTTT
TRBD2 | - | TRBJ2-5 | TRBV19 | CASSIAVAGPQETQYF | TGTGCCAGTAGTATAGCTGTAGCGGGCCCGCAAGAGACCCAGTACTTC
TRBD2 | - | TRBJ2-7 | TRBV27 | CASSFYGGSPEQYF | TGTGCCAGCAGTTTTTATGGCGGGAGTCCCGAGCAGTACTTC
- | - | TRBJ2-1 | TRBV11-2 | CASRTAYSYNEQFF | TGTGCCAGCAGAACTGCGTACTCCTACAATGAGCAGTTCTTC
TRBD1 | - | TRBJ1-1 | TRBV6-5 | CASRPGTGLTEAFF | TGTGCCAGCAGGCCCGGGACAGGGTTGACTGAAGCTTTCTTT
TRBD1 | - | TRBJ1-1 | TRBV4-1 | CASSPITGANTEAFF | TGCGCCAGCAGTCCCATTACAGGGGCGAACACTGAAGCTTTCTTT
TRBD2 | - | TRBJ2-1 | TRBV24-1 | CATGTSQYEQFF | TGTGCCACCGGGACTAGCCAATATGAGCAGTTCTTC
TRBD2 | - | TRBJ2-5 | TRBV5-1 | CASSYQTSGGETQYF | TGCGCCAGCAGCTACCAAACTAGCGGGGGAGAGACCCAGTACTTC
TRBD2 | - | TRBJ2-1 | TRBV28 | CASRWTSGPNEQFF | TGTGCCAGCAGGTGGACTAGCGGCCCCAATGAGCAGTTCTTC
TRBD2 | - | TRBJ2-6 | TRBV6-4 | CASSEAGGHGANVLTF | TGTGCCAGCAGTGAGGCGGGGGGCCATGGGGCCAACGTCCTGACTTTC
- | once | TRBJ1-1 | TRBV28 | CASSRAGTPNTEAFF | TGTGCCAGCAGTCGTGCCGGGACACCGAACACTGAAGCTTTCTTT
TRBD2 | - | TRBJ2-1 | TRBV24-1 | CATSDPTSGLYNEQFF | TGTGCCACCAGTGACCCGACTAGCGGACTTTACAATGAGCAGTTCTTC
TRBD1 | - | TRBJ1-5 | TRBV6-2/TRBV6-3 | CASSDRGTGVSPQHF | TGTGCCAGCAGCGACAGGGGGACGGGGGTTTCGCCCCAGCATTTT
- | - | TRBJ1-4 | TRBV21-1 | CASSKEGRVREKLFF | TGTGCCAGCAGCAAAGAGGGGAGGGTTAGGGAAAAACTGTTTTTT
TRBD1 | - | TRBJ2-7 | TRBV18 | CASSPQQPGQGTYEQYF | TGTGCCAGCTCACCCCAACAACCCGGACAGGGAACCTACGAGCAGTACTTC
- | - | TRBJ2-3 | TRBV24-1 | CATSQGDTQYF | TGTGCCACCAGTCAGGGAGATACGCAGTATTTT
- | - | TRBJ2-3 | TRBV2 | CASSAGTGSTDTQYF | TGTGCCAGCAGTGCGGGCACAGGTAGCACAGATACGCAGTATTTT
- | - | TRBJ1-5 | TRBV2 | CASMSGGGNQPQHF | TGTGCCAGCATGTCGGGGGGCGGCAATCAGCCCCAGCATTTT
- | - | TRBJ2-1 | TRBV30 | CAKRGEGQSEQFF | TGTGCCAAAAGGGGGGAGGGCCAATCTGAGCAGTTCTTC
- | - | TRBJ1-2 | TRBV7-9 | CASSPTLTVVSGYTF | TGTGCCAGCAGCCCAACCCTGACAGTTGTATCCGGCTACACCTTC
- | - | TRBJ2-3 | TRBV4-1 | CASSHQITDTQYF | TGCGCCAGCAGCCACCAAATCACAGATACGCAGTATTTT